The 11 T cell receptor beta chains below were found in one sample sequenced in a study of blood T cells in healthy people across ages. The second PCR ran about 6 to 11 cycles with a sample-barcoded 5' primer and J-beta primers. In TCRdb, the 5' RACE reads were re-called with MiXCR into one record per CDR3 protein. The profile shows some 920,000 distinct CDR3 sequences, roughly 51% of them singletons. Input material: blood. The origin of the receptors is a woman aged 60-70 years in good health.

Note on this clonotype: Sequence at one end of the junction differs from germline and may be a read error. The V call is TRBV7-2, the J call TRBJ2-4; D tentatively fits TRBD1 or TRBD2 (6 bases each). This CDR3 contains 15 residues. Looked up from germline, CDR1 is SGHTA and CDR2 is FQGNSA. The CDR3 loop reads CASMKGGGAKNSQYF. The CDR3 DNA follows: TGTGCCAGCATGAAAGGAGGGGGAGCCAAAAACAGTCAGTACTTC.

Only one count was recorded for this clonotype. The CDR3 DNA reads TGTGCCAGCCGGGACACGTTGAATGGTGAGCAGTACTTC. This sequence encodes CASRDTLNGEQYF. This rearrangement joins TRBV5-4 to TRBJ2-5, with D possibly being TRBD1 (6 bases). This CDR3 contains 13 residues. Trimming pared 7 bases from V and 11 bases from J, leaving 21 bases between. CDR1 is SGHNT, CDR2 YYREEE, per germline (reference sequence).

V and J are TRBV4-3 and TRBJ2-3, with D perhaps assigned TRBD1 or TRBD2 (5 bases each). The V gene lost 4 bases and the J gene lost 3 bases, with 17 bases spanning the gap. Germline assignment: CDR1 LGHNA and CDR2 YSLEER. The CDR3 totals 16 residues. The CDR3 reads CASSRNPGTGTDTQYF. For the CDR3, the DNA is TGCGCCAGCAGCCGAAACCCCGGGACCGGGACAGATACGCAGTATTTT.

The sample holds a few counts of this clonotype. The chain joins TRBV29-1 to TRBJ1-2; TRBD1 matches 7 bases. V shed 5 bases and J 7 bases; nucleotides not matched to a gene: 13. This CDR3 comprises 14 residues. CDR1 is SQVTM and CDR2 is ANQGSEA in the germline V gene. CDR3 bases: TGCAGCGTTCTTCGACCTACAGGGGATTCTGGCTACACCTTC. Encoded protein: CSVLRPTGDSGYTF.

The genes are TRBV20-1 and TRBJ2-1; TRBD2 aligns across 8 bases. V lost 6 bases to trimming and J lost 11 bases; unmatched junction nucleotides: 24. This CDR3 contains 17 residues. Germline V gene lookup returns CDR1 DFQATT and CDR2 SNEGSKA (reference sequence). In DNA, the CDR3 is TGCAGTGCCAGACAGCAGGGGCGGGAGGCCTCCAGAGAAAAGCAGTTCTTC. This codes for CSARQQGREASREKQFF.

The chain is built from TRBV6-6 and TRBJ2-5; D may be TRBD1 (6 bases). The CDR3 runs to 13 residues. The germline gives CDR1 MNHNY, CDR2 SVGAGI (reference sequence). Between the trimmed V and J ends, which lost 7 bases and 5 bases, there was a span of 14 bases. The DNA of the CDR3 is TGTGCCAGCAACGGACAGAATTCTGAGACCCAGTACTTC. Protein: CASNGQNSETQYF.

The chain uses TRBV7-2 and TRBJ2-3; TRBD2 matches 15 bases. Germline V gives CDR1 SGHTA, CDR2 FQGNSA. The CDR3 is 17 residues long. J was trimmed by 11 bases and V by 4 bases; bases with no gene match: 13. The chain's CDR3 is CASSSPGLAGGVREQYF. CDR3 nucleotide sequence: TGTGCCAGCAGCTCCCCAGGACTAGCGGGAGGGGTAAGGGAGCAGTATTTT.

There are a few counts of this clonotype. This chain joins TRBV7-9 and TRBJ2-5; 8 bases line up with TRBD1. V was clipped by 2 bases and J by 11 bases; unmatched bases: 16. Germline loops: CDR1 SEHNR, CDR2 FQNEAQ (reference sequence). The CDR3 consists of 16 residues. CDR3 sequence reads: CASSLWQGAHWVEQYF. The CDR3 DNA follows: TGTGCCAGCAGCTTATGGCAGGGGGCGCATTGGGTTGAGCAGTACTTC. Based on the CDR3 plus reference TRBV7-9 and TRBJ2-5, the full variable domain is DTGVSQNPRHKITKRGQNVTFRCDPISEHNRLYWYRQTLGQGPEFLTYFQNEAQLEKSRLLSDRFSAERPKGSFSTLEIQRTEQGDSAMYLCASSLWQGAHWVEQYFGPGTRLLVL.

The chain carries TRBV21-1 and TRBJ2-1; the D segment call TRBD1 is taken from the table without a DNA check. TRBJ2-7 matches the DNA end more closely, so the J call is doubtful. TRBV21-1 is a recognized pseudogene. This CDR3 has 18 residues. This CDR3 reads CASATLTEIFAPYNEQYF. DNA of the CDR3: TGTGCCAGCGCCACCCTGACAGAGATCTTCGCTCCCTACAATGAGCAGTACTTC.

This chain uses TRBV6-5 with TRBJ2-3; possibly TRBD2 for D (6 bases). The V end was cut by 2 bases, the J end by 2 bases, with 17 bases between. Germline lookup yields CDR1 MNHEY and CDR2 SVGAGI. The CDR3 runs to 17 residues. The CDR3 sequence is CASSYGRQPYFTDTQYF. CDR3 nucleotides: TGTGCCAGCAGTTACGGGAGGCAGCCTTACTTCACAGATACGCAGTATTTT.

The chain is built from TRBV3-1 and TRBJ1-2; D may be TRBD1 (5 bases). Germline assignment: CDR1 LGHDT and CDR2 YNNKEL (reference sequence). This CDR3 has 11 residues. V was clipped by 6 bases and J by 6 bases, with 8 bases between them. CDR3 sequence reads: CASRQTDGYTF. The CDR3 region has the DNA TGTGCCAGCAGGCAGACAGATGGCTACACCTTC.